The sequence of this TCR beta chain was determined in a study of blood T cell repertoires in COVID-19. Study summary: Sample material is recorded as cDNA or gDNA derived from T cells, B-cell-depleted T cells, or PBMCs.

This CDR3 is 14 amino acids long. Germline trimming cut 5 bases from V and 5 bases from J; bases unmatched to any gene: 7. The germline V gene encodes CDR1 KGHSH and CDR2 LQKENI. In the original processing: Amplification with reference gene primers provided the estimates of nucleated cell counts. The table came from immunoSEQ multiplex PCR; TCRdb's copy has only in-frame clones and leaves some out. That table supplies the V and J calls and clone size; D and trimming were determined from the DNA. The sample shows around 150,000 clones, over 65% of them seen only once. The source of this sequence is a man aged 55 to 70 with acute or convalescent COVID-19. The rearrangement links TRBV18 to TRBJ2-7; TRBD1 matches 9 bases. The sample comprised peripheral blood. CDR3: CASSSDRGKNEQYF. Here the CDR3 DNA reads TGTGCCAGCTCATCCGACAGGGGGAAGAACGAGCAGTACTTC.